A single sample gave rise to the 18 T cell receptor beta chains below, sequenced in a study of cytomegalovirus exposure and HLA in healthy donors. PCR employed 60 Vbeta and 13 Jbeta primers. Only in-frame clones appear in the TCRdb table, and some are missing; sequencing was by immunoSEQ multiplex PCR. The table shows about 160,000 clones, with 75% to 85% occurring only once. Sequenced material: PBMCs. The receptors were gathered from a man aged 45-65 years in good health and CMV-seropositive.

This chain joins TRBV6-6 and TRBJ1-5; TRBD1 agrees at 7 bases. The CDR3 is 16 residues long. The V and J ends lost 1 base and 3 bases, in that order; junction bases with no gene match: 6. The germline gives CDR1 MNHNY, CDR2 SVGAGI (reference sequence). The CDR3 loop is CASSYFAGQLNQPQHF. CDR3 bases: TGTGCCAGCAGTTACTTCGCGGGACAGCTCAATCAGCCCCAGCATTTT.

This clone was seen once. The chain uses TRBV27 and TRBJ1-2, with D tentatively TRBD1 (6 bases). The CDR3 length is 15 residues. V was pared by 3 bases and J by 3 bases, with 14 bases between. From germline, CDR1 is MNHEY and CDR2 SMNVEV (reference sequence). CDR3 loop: CASSFSSQGDYGYTF. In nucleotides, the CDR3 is TGTGCCAGCAGTTTCTCCTCACAGGGTGACTATGGCTACACCTTC.

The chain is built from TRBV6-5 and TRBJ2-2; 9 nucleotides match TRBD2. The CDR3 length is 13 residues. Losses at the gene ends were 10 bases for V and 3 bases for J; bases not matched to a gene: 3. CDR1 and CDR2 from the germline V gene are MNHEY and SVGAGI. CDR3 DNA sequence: TGTGCCATAAGCGGGGGGCACACCGGGGAGCTGTTTTTT. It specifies CAISGGHTGELFF.

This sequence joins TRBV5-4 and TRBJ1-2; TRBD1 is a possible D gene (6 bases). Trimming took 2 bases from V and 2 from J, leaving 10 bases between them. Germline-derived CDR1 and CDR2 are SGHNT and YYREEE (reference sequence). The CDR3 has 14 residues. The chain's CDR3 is CASSLDRTNYGYTF. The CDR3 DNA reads TGTGCCAGCAGCTTAGACAGGACAAACTATGGCTACACCTTC.

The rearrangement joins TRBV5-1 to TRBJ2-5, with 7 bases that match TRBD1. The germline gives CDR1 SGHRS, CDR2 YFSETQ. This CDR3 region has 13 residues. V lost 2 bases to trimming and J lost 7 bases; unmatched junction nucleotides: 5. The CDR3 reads CASSLQGRGTQYF. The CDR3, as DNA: TGCGCCAGCAGCTTACAGGGGAGAGGGACCCAGTACTTC. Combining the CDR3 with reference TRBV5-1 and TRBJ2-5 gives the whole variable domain KAGVTQTPRYLIKTRGQQVTLSCSPISGHRSVSWYQQTPGQGLQFLFEYFSETQRNKGNFPGRFSGRQFSNSRSEMNVSTLELGDSALYLCASSLQGRGTQYFGPGTRLLVL.

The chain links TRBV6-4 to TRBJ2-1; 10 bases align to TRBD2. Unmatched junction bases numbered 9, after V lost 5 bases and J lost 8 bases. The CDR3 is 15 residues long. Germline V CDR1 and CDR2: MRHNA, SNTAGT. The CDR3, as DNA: TGTGCCAGCAGTCTCTCGCTAGCGGGGGACTATGAGCAGTTCTTC. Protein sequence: CASSLSLAGDYEQFF.

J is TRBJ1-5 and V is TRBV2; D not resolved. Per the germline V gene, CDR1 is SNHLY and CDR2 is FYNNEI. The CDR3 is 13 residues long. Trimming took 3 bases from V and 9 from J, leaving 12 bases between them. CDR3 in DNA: TGTGCCAGCAGTGACTCGTGGGCGACGCCCCAGCATTTT. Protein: CASSDSWATPQHF.

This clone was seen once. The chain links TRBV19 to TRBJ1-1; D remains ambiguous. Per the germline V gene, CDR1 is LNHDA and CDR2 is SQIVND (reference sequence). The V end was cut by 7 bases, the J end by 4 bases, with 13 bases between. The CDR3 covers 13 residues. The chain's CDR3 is CASTEGTVTEAFF. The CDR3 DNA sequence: TGTGCCAGTACTGAGGGTACGGTCACTGAAGCTTTCTTT.

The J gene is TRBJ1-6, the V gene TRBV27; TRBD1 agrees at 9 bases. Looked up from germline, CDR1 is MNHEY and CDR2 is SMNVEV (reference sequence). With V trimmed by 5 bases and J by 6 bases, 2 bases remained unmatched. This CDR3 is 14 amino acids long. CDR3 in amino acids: CASSRDRVNSPLHF. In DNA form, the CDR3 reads TGTGCCAGCAGTCGGGACAGGGTTAATTCACCCCTCCACTTT.

The CDR3 here is CASSQDRYIITGTSGGSYEQYV. The DNA of the CDR3 is TGCGCCAGCAGCCAAGATCGCTATATTATAACCGGGACTAGCGGGGGCTCCTACGAGCAGTACGTC. The V gene is TRBV4-1, the J gene TRBJ2-7; 14 bases are a match to TRBD2. The CDR3 spans 22 residues. V dropped 0 bases and J dropped 0; count of bases not matched to a gene: 16. Germline lookup yields CDR1 MGHRA and CDR2 YSYEKL.

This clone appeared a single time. DNA for the CDR3: TGTGCCAGCACTCCCGAGGTGGCAGGGGGCAAGTATGAGCAGTTCTTC. Translating gives CASTPEVAGGKYEQFF. The gene calls are TRBV11-3 and TRBJ2-1; 8 bases match TRBD1. V shed 7 bases, J shed 8 bases, and the junction held 16 bases outside the gene matches. The CDR3 contains 16 residues. The germline gives CDR1 SGHNT, CDR2 YENEEA.

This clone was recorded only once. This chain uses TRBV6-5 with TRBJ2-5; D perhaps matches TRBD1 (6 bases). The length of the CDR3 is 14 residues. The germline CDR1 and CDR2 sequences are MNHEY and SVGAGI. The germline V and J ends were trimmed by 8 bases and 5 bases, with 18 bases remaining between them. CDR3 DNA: TGTGCCAGCCGCGGGCAGGGGACCCAGGAGACCCAGTACTTC. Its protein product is CASRGQGTQETQYF.

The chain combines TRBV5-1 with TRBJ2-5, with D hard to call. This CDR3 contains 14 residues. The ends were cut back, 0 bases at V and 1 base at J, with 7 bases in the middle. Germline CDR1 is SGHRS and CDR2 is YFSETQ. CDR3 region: CASSLGGLQETQYF. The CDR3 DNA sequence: TGCGCCAGCAGCTTGGGCGGCCTCCAAGAGACCCAGTACTTC.

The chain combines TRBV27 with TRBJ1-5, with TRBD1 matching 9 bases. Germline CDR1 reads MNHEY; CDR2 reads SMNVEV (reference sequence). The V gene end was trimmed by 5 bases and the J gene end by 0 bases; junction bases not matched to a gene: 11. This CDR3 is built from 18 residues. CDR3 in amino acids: CASSPGQGRSSSNQPQHF. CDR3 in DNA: TGTGCCAGCAGTCCGGGACAGGGACGTTCGAGTAGCAATCAGCCCCAGCATTTT.

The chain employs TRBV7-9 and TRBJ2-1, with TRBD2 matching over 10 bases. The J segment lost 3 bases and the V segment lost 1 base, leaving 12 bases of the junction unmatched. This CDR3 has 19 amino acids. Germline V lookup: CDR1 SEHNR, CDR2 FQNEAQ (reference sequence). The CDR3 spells CASSLGLASGGPIYNEQFF. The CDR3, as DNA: TGTGCCAGCAGCTTAGGGTTGGCTAGCGGGGGCCCGATCTACAATGAGCAGTTCTTC.

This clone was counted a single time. The CDR3 region has the DNA TGCGCCAGCAGTATCGGGCGGGGGCCGTCCTACGAGCAGTACTTC. It is translated as CASSIGRGPSYEQYF. The rearrangement links TRBV5-1 to TRBJ2-7; the D gene is possibly TRBD2 (7 bases). Germline-derived CDR1 and CDR2 are SGHRS and YFSETQ. CDR3 length equals 15 residues. Deletions cut 5 bases from V and 1 base from J, with 16 bases between.

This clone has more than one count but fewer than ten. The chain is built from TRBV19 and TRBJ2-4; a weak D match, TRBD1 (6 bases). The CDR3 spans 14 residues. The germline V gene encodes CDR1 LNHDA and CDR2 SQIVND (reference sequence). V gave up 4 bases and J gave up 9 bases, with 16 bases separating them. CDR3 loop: CASSNADRRGIQYF. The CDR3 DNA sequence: TGTGCCAGTAGTAACGCCGACAGGCGAGGCATTCAGTACTTC.

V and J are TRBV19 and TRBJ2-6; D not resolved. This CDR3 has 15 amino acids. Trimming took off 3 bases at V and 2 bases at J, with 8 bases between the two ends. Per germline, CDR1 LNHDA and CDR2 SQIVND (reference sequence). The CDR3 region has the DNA TGTGCCAGTAGTATGAACAGTCCTGGGGCCAACGTCCTGACTTTC. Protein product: CASSMNSPGANVLTF.